The T cell receptor (beta chain) under discussion was sequenced for a study of CD8 T cells in ankylosing spondylitis listed by TCRdb under 2017. About the study as a whole: T cell receptor beta repertoires were profiled in healthy donors and ankylosing spondylitis patients so that disease-linked TCR variants could be found. Samples of peripheral blood were taken, and for ankylosing spondylitis patients, synovial fluid was collected as well. The whole study cohort included about a hundred healthy donors and 25 or so ankylosing spondylitis patients.

A remark on this clonotype: What this receptor recognizes is not known. Per-nucleotide qualities are absent, and no much larger clonotype sits a single base away.

Study-level results and caveats: Some motif variants had previously been reported in the synovial fluid and blood of reactive arthritis patients, which suggests shared mechanisms of disease initiation. The disease-linked clones were reported to be significantly enriched in matched synovial fluid samples from ankylosing spondylitis patients. A CD8+ phenotype was shown by the disease-linked clones, which were found at relatively low frequencies in peripheral blood. Blood from ankylosing spondylitis patients appeared to be characterized by a TCR beta motif composed of under ten highly homologous amino acid variants.

The sample was run on an Illumina HiSeq 2500. Quantitative 5'-RACE with molecular barcodes was used to prepare TCR beta libraries. Turning to the authors' computational methods: A new computational method, built on a probabilistic model of VDJ rearrangement, was used to identify disease-linked TCR variants. TCRdb reran the public reads through fastp at Q25 and MiXCR, keeping productive beta chains. Duplicate CDR3 protein sequences are folded into a single record with the most common DNA and genes. The V and J calls reflect TCRdb's pipeline rather than the authors' work. The sample records approximately 260,000 distinct CDR3 sequences, about a sixth of which are singletons. The ten top clones hold under 40% of the sample. The germline V gene supplies CDR1 SQVTM and CDR2 ANQGSEA. For this chain, trimming is 2 bases at the V end and 6 bases at the J end, and the number of junction bases without a gene match is 11. From the cysteine through the phenylalanine, the CDR3 covers 18 amino acids. Only CDR3 DNA remains: 54 bases, in frame from the first base.

Sequencing was carried out using blood, either unsorted or a sorted T cell fraction (not recorded which). The TCR comes from a male donor with ankylosing spondylitis or in good health (not recorded which). Rearrangement joined TRBV29-1 to TRBJ2-1, with 15 junctional bases fitting TRBD2. The DNA reads as follows: TGCAGCGTTGAAATCGCCCCGGGACTAGCGGGAGGTAGCAATGAGCAGTTCTTC. Its translation is CSVEIAPGLAGGSNEQFF.